This TCR beta chain was sequenced for a study of blood T cell repertoires in COVID-19. About the research overall: Samples taken during acute and convalescent COVID-19 were collected in the United States, Italy and Spain.

This clone has only one observation. Other DNA sequences of this sample code for an identical CDR3. Libraries were prepared by immunoSEQ multiplex PCR; TCRdb keeps only in-frame clonotypes and omits some of them. The profile shows about 160,000 clones, about 88% of them singletons. The TCR comes from a man aged 35-49 years with acute or convalescent COVID-19. Sequenced material: peripheral blood.

The chain's CDR3 is CASSRGTGRWETQYF. DNA for the CDR3: TGTGCCAGCAGCCGCGGGACAGGTCGTTGGGAGACCCAGTACTTC. The V and J genes are TRBV6-5 and TRBJ2-5, with 8 bases lining up with TRBD1. The length of the CDR3 is 15 residues. J lost 5 bases, V lost 6 bases, and 11 bases had no gene match. CDR1 is MNHEY, CDR2 SVGAGI, per germline.